Listed below are T cell receptor beta chains from one sample, sequenced in a study of blood T cell repertoires in COVID-19. The assay was immunoSEQ multiplex PCR, and TCRdb's table has in-frame clones only and misses some. Among around 100,000 clones, more than 75% were seen once, and the ten largest hold approximately 7.9%. Sequenced sample: peripheral blood. The source is a man between 65 and 85 years old with acute or convalescent COVID-19. CDR3s include the opening cysteine and the closing phenylalanine or tryptophan. D genes are given only for firm matches. Rows may omit the clone size; those that give it use once, few, many or a size class.

V: TRBV11-3
D: TRBD2
J: TRBJ2-5
size: NA
DNA: TGTGCCAGCAGCTTTGGCGGGAGAGGCGAGACCCAGTACTTC
CDR3: CASSFGGRGETQYF

V: TRBV11-3
D: NA
J: TRBJ1-1
size: few
DNA: TGTGCCAGCAGCTTAGAGACGGGGAGGGCTGAAGCTTTCTTT
CDR3: CASSLETGRAEAFF

V: TRBV7-3
D: NA
J: TRBJ1-1
size: NA
DNA: TGTGCCAGCAGCTTAAGGGGAGACACTGAAGCTTTCTTT
CDR3: CASSLRGDTEAFF

V: TRBV4-1
D: NA
J: TRBJ2-1
size: NA
DNA: TGCGCCAGCAGGACTAGGTTTCCGAGGAATGAGCAGTTCTTC
CDR3: CASRTRFPRNEQFF

V: TRBV2
D: TRBD1
J: TRBJ2-5
size: NA
DNA: TGTGCCAGCACCCCAAGGACAGGGCAAGAGACCCAGTACTTC
CDR3: CASTPRTGQETQYF

V: TRBV7-9
D: NA
J: TRBJ2-3
size: NA
DNA: TGTGCCAGCAGCTTTCTCACAGACACAGATACGCAGTATTTT
CDR3: CASSFLTDTDTQYF

V: TRBV2
D: NA
J: TRBJ1-6
size: NA
DNA: TGTGCCAGCAGGGCAGGGGCCTATTCACCCCTCCACTTT
CDR3: CASRAGAYSPLHF

V: TRBV13
D: NA
J: TRBJ2-3
size: once
DNA: TGTGCCAGCAGCTTACTAGGGGTGGTCGCAGATACGCAGTATTTT
CDR3: CASSLLGVVADTQYF

V: TRBV15
D: NA
J: TRBJ1-2
size: NA
DNA: TGTGCCACCAGCGGTGGTCGGGGAGTGGGTAACTATGGCTACACCTTC
CDR3: CATSGGRGVGNYGYTF

V: TRBV28
D: NA
J: TRBJ2-7
size: once
DNA: TGTGCCGTCATGAGCGGACGATCCTACGAGCAGTACTTC
CDR3: CAVMSGRSYEQYF

V: TRBV28
D: NA
J: TRBJ1-5
size: NA
DNA: TGTGCCAGCAGTTTTACCAGGGGCAATCAGCCCCAGCATTTT
CDR3: CASSFTRGNQPQHF

V: TRBV7-9
D: TRBD1
J: TRBJ2-3
size: NA
DNA: TGTGCCAGCAGTCCGGGACAGAGCACAGATACGCAGTATTTT
CDR3: CASSPGQSTDTQYF